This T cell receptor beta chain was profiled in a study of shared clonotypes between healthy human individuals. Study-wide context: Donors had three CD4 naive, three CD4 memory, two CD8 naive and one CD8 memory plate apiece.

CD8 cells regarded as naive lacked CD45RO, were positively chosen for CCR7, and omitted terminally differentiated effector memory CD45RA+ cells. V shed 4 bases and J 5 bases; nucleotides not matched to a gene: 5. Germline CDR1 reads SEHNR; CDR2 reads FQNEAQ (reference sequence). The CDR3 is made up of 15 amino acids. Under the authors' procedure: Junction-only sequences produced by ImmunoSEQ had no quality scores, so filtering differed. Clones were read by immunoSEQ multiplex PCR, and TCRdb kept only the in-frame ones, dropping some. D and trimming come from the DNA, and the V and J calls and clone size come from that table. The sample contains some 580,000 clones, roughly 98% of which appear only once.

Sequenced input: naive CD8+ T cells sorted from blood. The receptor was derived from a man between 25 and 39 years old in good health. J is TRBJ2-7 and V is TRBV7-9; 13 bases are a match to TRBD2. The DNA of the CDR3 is TGTGCCAGCAGCTCACCGACTAGCGGGGGGCACGAGCAGTACTTC. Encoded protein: CASSSPTSGGHEQYF.